The entry below gives a single T cell receptor beta chain sequence along with its context. What it binds is not known. This sample is part of a study of beta chain features in type 1 diabetes. Expressed TCRB transcripts were sequenced, since all the RNA that had been isolated was reverse transcribed. Clones were sequenced by immunoSEQ multiplex PCR, and TCRdb holds only the in-frame ones, with some missing. The sample has around 150,000 clones; roughly 10% are singletons. Whole-study findings and limits: Within each of all four CD4+ subsets, Type 1 diabetes patients had TCRB CDR3s that were moderately but significantly shorter. A closer apparent resemblance between naive, central memory and Treg TCRB repertoires was seen in patients than in healthy donors. Junctions at VDJ sites from type 1 diabetes patients had fewer insertions and more deletions.

Per donor, one heparinised blood draw averaged roughly 110 mL. CD45RO/CCR7/CD25/CD127/CD95/CD27 staining was used to isolate CD4+ naive, central memory, regulatory and stem cell-like memory cells by sorting. The V gene's germline CDR1 is ENHRY and CDR2 SYGVKD. The CDR3 covers 12 residues. V was trimmed by 2 bases and J by 3 bases, leaving 4 bases between them. The clonotype was recovered from a woman between 25 and 40 years old with type 1 diabetes. The rearrangement links TRBV10-3 to TRBJ1-1, with D uncertain. The sample was central memory CD4+ T cells from blood. In DNA, the CDR3 is TGTGCCATCAGTGAGGGAGACACTGAAGCTTTCTTT. Translated: CAISEGDTEAFF.